The rows below give T cell receptor beta chains drawn from one sample of a study of shared clonotypes between healthy human individuals. The assay was immunoSEQ multiplex PCR, and TCRdb's table has in-frame clones only and misses some. The sample records some 380,000 clones, approximately 97% being singletons. Sample: memory CD8+ T cells sorted from blood. These receptors were taken from a man aged 25 to 40 in good health. Both conserved end residues are part of each CDR3. The order of the fields is clone size, V gene, D gene, J gene, CDR3 DNA, CDR3 protein. The D gene is left open where the match is weak. Clone size is stated in some rows and not others, as once, few, many or a class when expanded.

clone_size: NA; v_call: TRBV9; d_call: NA; j_call: TRBJ2-7; cdr3_nt: TGTGCCAGCAGCGCCCAGGGTGGGTCCTACGAGCAGTACTTC; cdr3_aa: CASSAQGGSYEQYF
clone_size: NA; v_call: TRBV7-8; d_call: NA; j_call: TRBJ2-7; cdr3_nt: TGTGCCAGCAGCCCGAGGACACGGGACTTGAGCTCCTACGAGCAGTACTTC; cdr3_aa: CASSPRTRDLSSYEQYF
clone_size: NA; v_call: TRBV2; d_call: NA; j_call: TRBJ2-1; cdr3_nt: TGTGCCAGCAGTGGTGGGACTGTGGTTTACAATGAGCAGTTCTTC; cdr3_aa: CASSGGTVVYNEQFF
clone_size: NA; v_call: TRBV19; d_call: NA; j_call: TRBJ1-2; cdr3_nt: TGTGCCAGTAGGTTTACACCGTCTAACTATGGCTACACCTTC; cdr3_aa: CASRFTPSNYGYTF
clone_size: NA; v_call: TRBV6-6; d_call: TRBD1; j_call: TRBJ2-2; cdr3_nt: TGTGCCAGCAGGAGACAGGGGCCCACCGGGGAGCTGTTTTTT; cdr3_aa: CASRRQGPTGELFF
clone_size: NA; v_call: TRBV30; d_call: TRBD1; j_call: TRBJ2-7; cdr3_nt: TGTGCCTGGAGTGTGACAGGGTCCTACGAGCAGTACTTC; cdr3_aa: CAWSVTGSYEQYF
clone_size: NA; v_call: TRBV7-3; d_call: NA; j_call: TRBJ2-7; cdr3_nt: TGTGCCAGCAGCTTACAACAATACGAGCAGTACTTC; cdr3_aa: CASSLQQYEQYF
clone_size: NA; v_call: TRBV4-1; d_call: TRBD2; j_call: TRBJ2-3; cdr3_nt: TGCGCCAGCAGCCTATTAGCGGGAGGGCCGGTGACAGATACGCAGTATTTT; cdr3_aa: CASSLLAGGPVTDTQYF
clone_size: NA; v_call: TRBV28; d_call: NA; j_call: TRBJ1-2; cdr3_nt: TGTGCCAGCAGTTTATCAGACTATGGCTACACCTTC; cdr3_aa: CASSLSDYGYTF
clone_size: NA; v_call: TRBV5-1; d_call: TRBD1; j_call: TRBJ2-3; cdr3_nt: TGCGCCAGCGTCCGGGACAGGGTCCCCGATACGCAGTATTTT; cdr3_aa: CASVRDRVPDTQYF
clone_size: NA; v_call: TRBV5-4; d_call: TRBD2; j_call: TRBJ2-1; cdr3_nt: TGTGCCAGCAGCTCCGAGCGGGACTCCTACAATGAGCAGTTCTTC; cdr3_aa: CASSSERDSYNEQFF
clone_size: NA; v_call: TRBV7-9; d_call: TRBD1; j_call: TRBJ1-2; cdr3_nt: TGTGCCAGCAGCGACCAGGACAGGGGTTTCTATGGCTACACCTTC; cdr3_aa: CASSDQDRGFYGYTF
clone_size: once; v_call: TRBV9; d_call: TRBD1; j_call: TRBJ1-2; cdr3_nt: TGTGCCAGCAGCGTAGCTCCAGGGGGCAATGGCTACACCTTC; cdr3_aa: CASSVAPGGNGYTF
clone_size: NA; v_call: TRBV5-6; d_call: TRBD2; j_call: TRBJ2-3; cdr3_nt: TGTGCCAGCAGCTTTCCGCCGGGGGGAGATACGCAGTATTTT; cdr3_aa: CASSFPPGGDTQYF
clone_size: NA; v_call: TRBV20-1; d_call: NA; j_call: TRBJ1-5; cdr3_nt: TGCAGTGTCAGCCGTAATCAGCCCCAGCATTTT; cdr3_aa: CSVSRNQPQHF
clone_size: NA; v_call: TRBV5-1; d_call: NA; j_call: TRBJ1-5; cdr3_nt: TGCGCCAGCAGCTTGGACACCTATAGCAATCAGCCCCAGCATTTT; cdr3_aa: CASSLDTYSNQPQHF
clone_size: once; v_call: TRBV7-6; d_call: TRBD2; j_call: TRBJ2-7; cdr3_nt: TGTGCCAGCAGCTTAGGGACTAGCGGGAGCTCCTACGAGCAGTACTTC; cdr3_aa: CASSLGTSGSSYEQYF
clone_size: NA; v_call: TRBV5-1; d_call: TRBD1; j_call: TRBJ1-1; cdr3_nt: TGCGCCAGCAGCTTGGAGGGACAGGGGAACACTGAAGCTTTCTTT; cdr3_aa: CASSLEGQGNTEAFF
clone_size: NA; v_call: TRBV18; d_call: NA; j_call: TRBJ2-5; cdr3_nt: TGTGCCAGCTCACCGGGGGTCGGGGAGACCCAGTACTTC; cdr3_aa: CASSPGVGETQYF
clone_size: NA; v_call: TRBV4-1; d_call: TRBD2; j_call: TRBJ2-1; cdr3_nt: TGCGCCAGCAGACGTCTAGCGGGAGCGGATGAGCAGTTCTTC; cdr3_aa: CASRRLAGADEQFF
clone_size: NA; v_call: TRBV20-1; d_call: NA; j_call: TRBJ2-4; cdr3_nt: TGCAGTGCTTCCCAAAACATTCAGTACTTC; cdr3_aa: CSASQNIQYF
clone_size: few; v_call: TRBV28; d_call: TRBD1; j_call: TRBJ1-2; cdr3_nt: TGTGCCAGCAGTTCAGGGGGCTATGGCTACACCTTC; cdr3_aa: CASSSGGYGYTF